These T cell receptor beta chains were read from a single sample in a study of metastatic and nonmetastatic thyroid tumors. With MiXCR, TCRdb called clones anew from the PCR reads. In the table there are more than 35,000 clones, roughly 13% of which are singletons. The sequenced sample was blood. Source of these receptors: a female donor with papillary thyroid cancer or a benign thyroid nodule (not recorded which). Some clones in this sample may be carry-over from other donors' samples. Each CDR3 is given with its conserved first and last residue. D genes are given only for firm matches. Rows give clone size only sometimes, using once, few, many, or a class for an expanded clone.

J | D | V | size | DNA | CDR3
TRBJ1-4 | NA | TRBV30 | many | TGTGCCTGGAGTGTTTTGACGGGGGAAAAACTGTTTTTT | CAWSVLTGEKLFF
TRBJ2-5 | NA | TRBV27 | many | TGTGCCAGCAGTTTCCCAGATGTCCTCCGGGACACCCGTGTACAAGAGACCCAGTACTTC | CASSFPDVLRDTRVQETQYF
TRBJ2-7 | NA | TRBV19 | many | TGTGCCAGTAGTGTAACGGGGCCCCGCGGGGAGCAGTACTTC | CASSVTGPRGEQYF
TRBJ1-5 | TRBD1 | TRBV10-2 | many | TGCGCCAGCAGTGAGGGCCAGGGGGTAGGCCAGCCCCAGCATTTT | CASSEGQGVGQPQHF
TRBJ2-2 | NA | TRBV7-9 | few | TGTGCCAGTAGCTCACACACCGGGGATCTGTTTTTT | CASSSHTGDLFF
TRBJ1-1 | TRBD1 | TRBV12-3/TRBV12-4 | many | TGTGCCAGCAGCTTTCTCAGACAGGGAGCTGAAGCTTTCTTT | CASSFLRQGAEAFF
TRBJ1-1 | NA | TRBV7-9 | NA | TGTGCCAGCAGAGAGCGTGGCACTGAAGCTTTCTTT | CASRERGTEAFF
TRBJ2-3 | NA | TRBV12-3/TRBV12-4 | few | TGTGCCAGCAGTCCTCAGGGGGGGTACACAGATACGCAGTATTTT | CASSPQGGYTDTQYF
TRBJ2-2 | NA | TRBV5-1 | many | TGCGCCAGCAGCTTGGACCAGCCCGACACCGGGGAGCTGTTTTTT | CASSLDQPDTGELFF
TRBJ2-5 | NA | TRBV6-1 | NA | TGTGCCAGCAGTGAATTAGGGGGCCAGTACTTC | CASSELGGQYF
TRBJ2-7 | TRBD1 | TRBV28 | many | TGTGCCAGCAGTTTAGACCAATACCGGGACAGGGGCCCGGCGAGAGAGCAGTACTTC | CASSLDQYRDRGPAREQYF
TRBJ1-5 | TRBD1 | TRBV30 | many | TGTGCCTGGAGTGGGCGGCAGGGGGCAAATCAGCCCCAGCATTTT | CAWSGRQGANQPQHF
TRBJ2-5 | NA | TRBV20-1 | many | TGCAGTGCTGGGTTGTGGGGCGAGACCCAGTACTTC | CSAGLWGETQYF
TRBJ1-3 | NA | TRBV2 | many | TGTGCCAGCAGTGAAAGTGTAGGCCCTGGAAACACCATATATTTT | CASSESVGPGNTIYF
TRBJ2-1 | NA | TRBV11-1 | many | TGTGCCAGCAGCTTAGTGGGGCCCCCTGGGGGGAGCGAGCAGTTCTTC | CASSLVGPPGGSEQFF
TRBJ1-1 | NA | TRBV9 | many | TGTGCCAGCAGCGGCCAGGGACGGAACACTGAAGCTTTCTTT | CASSGQGRNTEAFF
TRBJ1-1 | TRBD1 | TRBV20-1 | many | TGCAGTGTTCAGACAGGGGGGGGAGCTTTCTTT | CSVQTGGGAFF
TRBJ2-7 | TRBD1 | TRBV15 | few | TGTGCCACCAGCAGAGCAGGGGGACAGCGTTCCTACGAGCAATACTTC | CATSRAGGQRSYEQYF
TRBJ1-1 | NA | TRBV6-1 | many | TGTGCCAGCAGTTGGGCCAGGCTGAACACTGAAGCTTTCTTT | CASSWARLNTEAFF
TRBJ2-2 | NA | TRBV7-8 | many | TGTGCCAGCAGCTTACCGATCGACCTAGCGTACGCCGGGGAGCTGTTTTTT | CASSLPIDLAYAGELFF
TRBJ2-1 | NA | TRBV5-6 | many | TGTGCCAGCAGCTCAGAGTTGCACCTTAACAATGAGCAGTTCTTC | CASSSELHLNNEQFF
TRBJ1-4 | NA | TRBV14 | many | TGTGCCAGCAGCCAAGATGCCCCCAGGAGTGAAAAACTGTTTTTT | CASSQDAPRSEKLFF
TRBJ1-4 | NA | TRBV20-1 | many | TGCAGTGCTCAGGTCATCGGGGAAAAACTGTTTTTT | CSAQVIGEKLFF
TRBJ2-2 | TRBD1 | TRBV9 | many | TGTGCCAGCAGCCCCTCACAGGGGGTCACCGGGGAGCTGTTTTTT | CASSPSQGVTGELFF
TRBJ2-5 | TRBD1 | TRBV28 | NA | TGTGCCAGCAGTTTAAGCCCGGACAGGACCGATCAAGAGACCCAGTGCTTC | CASSLSPDRTDQETQCF
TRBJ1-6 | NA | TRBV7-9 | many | TGTGCCAGCAGCCCTGACAGTTCACCCCTCCACTTT | CASSPDSSPLHF
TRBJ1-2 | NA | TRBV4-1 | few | TGCGCCAGCAGCCAACAGGAATGGGGCTATGGCTACACCTTC | CASSQQEWGYGYTF
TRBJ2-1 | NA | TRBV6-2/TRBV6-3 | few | TGTGCCAGCAGTTACTCCCACCGGAGGGATCATGAGCAGTTCTTC | CASSYSHRRDHEQFF
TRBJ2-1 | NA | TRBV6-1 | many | TGTGCCAGCGGAGGAAGGCCGCGGAATGAGCAGTTCTTC | CASGGRPRNEQFF
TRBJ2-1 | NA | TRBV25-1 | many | TGTGCCAGCAAGTCAGCGGGGACAAGCTCCTACAATGAGCAGTTCTTC | CASKSAGTSSYNEQFF
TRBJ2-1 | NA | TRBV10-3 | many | TGTGCCATCAGTAGTGGCTCGACTTCCTACAATGAGCAGTTCTTC | CAISSGSTSYNEQFF
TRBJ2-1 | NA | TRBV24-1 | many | TGTGCCACCAGTGGAGCTAGCGCCTACAATGAGCAGTTCTTC | CATSGASAYNEQFF
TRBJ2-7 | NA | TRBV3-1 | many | TGTGCCAGCAGCCTCGTGAATGCGGGCGAGCAGTACTTC | CASSLVNAGEQYF
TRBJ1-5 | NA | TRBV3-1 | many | TGTGCCAGCAGCCAAGTAGGAAATCAGCCCCAGCATTTT | CASSQVGNQPQHF
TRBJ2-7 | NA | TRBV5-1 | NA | TGCGCCAGCAGCATGTCCTGTACATCCGGCGCCTACGAGCAGTACTTC | CASSMSCTSGAYEQYF